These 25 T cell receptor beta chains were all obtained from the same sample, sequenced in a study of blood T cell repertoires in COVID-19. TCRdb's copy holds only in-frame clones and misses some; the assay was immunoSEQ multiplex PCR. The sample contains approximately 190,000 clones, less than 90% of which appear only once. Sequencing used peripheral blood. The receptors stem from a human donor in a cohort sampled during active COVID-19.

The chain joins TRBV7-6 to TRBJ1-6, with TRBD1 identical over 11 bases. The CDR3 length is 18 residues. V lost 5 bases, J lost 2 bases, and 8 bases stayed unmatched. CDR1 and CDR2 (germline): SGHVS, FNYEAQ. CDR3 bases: TGTGCCAGCAGCCCCTTAGGACAGGGGGCAACCTATAATTCACCCCTCCACTTT. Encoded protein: CASSPLGQGATYNSPLHF.

CDR3 loop: CASSLTSGNTGELFF. CDR3 bases: TGTGCCAGCAGTCTGACTAGCGGGAACACCGGGGAGCTGTTTTTT. The rearrangement links TRBV28 to TRBJ2-2; 9 bases agree with TRBD2. This CDR3 is 15 amino acids long. The V gene's germline CDR1 is MDHEN and CDR2 SYDVKM. The J segment lost 1 base and the V segment lost 5 bases, leaving 2 bases of the junction unmatched.

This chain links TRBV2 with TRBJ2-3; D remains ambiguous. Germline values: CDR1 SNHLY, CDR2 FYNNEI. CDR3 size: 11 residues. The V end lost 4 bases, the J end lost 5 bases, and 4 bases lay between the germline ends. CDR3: CASSGKDTQYF. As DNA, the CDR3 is TGTGCCAGCAGTGGTAAAGATACGCAGTATTTT.

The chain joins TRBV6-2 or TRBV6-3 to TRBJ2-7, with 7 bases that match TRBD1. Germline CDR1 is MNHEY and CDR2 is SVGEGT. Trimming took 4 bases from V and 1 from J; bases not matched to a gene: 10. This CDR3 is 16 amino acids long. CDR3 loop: CASSSFRTGRSYEQYF. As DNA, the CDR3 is TGTGCCAGCAGTTCCTTCCGGACAGGAAGATCCTACGAGCAGTACTTC.

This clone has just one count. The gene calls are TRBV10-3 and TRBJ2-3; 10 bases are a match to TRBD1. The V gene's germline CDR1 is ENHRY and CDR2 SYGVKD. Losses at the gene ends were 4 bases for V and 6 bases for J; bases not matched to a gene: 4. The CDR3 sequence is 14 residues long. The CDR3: CAISVGTGVDTQYF. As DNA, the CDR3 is TGTGCCATCAGTGTGGGGACAGGGGTCGATACGCAGTATTTT.

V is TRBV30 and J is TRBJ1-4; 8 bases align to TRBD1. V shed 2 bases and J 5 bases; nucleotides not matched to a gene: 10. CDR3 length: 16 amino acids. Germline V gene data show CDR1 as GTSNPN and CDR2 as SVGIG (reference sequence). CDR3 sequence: CAWSPRRTGMNEKLFF. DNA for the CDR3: TGTGCCTGGAGTCCCCGTCGGACAGGGATGAATGAAAAACTGTTTTTT.

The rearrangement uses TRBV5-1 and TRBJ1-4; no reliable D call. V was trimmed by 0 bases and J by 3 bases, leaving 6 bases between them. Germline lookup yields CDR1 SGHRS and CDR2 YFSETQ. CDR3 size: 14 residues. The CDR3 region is CASSLGPANEKLFF. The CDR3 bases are TGCGCCAGCAGCTTGGGGCCAGCTAATGAAAAACTGTTTTTT.

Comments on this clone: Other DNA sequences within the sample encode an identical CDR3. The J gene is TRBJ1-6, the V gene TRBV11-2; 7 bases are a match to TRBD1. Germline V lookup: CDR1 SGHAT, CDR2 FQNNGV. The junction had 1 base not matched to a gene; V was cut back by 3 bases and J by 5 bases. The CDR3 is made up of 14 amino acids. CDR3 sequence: CASSFGQDNSPLHF. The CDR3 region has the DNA TGTGCCAGCAGCTTTGGACAGGATAATTCACCCCTCCACTTT. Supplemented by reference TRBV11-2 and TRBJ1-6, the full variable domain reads EAGVAQSPRYKIIEKRQSVAFWCNPISGHATLYWYQQILGQGPKLLIQFQNNGVVDDSQLPKDRFSAERLKGVDSTLKIQPAKLEDSAVYLCASSFGQDNSPLHFGNGTRLTVT.

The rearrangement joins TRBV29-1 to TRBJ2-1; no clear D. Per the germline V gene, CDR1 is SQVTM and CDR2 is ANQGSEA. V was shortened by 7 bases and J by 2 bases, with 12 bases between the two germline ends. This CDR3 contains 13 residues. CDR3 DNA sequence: TGCAGCGCCTACGCGGTACCCTACAATGAGCAGTTCTTC. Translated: CSAYAVPYNEQFF.

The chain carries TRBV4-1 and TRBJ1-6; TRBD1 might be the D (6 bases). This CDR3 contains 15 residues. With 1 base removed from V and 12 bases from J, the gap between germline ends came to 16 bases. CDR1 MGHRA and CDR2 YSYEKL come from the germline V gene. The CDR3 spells CASSQVLGGGGPLHF. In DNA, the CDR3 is TGCGCCAGCAGCCAAGTTCTCGGGGGAGGGGGACCCCTCCACTTT.

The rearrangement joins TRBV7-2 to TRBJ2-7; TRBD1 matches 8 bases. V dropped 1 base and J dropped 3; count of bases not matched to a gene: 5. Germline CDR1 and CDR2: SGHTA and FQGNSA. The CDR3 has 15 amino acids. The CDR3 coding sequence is TGTGCCAGCAGCTTAGACGGGACAGGATTCTACGAGCAGTACTTC. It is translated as CASSLDGTGFYEQYF.

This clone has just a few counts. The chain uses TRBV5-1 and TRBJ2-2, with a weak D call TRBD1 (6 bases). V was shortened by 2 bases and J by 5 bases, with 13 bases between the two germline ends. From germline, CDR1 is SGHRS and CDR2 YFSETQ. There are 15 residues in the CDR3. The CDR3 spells CASSFNRAGTGELFF. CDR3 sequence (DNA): TGCGCCAGCAGCTTCAACAGGGCTGGTACCGGGGAGCTGTTTTTT.

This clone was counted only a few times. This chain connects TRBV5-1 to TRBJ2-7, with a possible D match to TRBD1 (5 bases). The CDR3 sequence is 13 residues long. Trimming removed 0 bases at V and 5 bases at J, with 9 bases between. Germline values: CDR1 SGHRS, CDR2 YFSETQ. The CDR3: CASSLGQKDEQYF. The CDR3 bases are TGCGCCAGCAGCTTGGGACAGAAGGACGAGCAGTACTTC.

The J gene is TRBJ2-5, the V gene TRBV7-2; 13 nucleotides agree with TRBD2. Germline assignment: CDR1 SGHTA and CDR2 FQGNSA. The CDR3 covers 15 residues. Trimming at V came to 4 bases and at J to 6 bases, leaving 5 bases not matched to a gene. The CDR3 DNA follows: TGTGCCAGCAGCTCGGGACTAGCGGGGTCGAAGACCCAGTACTTC. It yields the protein CASSSGLAGSKTQYF.

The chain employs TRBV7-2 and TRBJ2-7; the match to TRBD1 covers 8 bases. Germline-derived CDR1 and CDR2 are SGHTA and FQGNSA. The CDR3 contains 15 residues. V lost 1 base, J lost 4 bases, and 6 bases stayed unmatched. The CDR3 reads CASSLEGQGWYEQYF. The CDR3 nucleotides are TGTGCCAGCAGCTTAGAAGGACAGGGTTGGTACGAGCAGTACTTC.

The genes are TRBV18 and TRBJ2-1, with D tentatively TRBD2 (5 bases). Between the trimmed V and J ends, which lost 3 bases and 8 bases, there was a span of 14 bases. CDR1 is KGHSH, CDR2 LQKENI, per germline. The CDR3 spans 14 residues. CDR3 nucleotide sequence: TGTGCCAGCTCACCCTTCGGGGTAGTGGATGAGCAGTTCTTC. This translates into CASSPFGVVDEQFF. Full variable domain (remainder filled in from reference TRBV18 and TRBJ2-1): NAGVMQNPRHLVRRRGQEARLRCSPMKGHSHVYWYRQLPEEGLKFMVYLQKENIIDESGMPKERFSAEFPKEGPSILRIQQVVRGDSAAYFCASSPFGVVDEQFFGPGTRLTVL.

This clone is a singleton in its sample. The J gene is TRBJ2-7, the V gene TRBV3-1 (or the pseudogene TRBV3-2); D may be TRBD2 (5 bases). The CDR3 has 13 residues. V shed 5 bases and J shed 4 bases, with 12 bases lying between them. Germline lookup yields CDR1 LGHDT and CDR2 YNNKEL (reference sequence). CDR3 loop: CASSEGGPYEQYF. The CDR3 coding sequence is TGTGCCAGCAGCGAGGGCGGGCCATACGAGCAGTACTTC.

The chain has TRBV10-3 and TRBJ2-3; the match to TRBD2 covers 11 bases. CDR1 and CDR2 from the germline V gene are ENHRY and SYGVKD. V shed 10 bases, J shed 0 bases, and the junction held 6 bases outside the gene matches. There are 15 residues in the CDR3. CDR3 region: CATWTSGWSTDTQYF. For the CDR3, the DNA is TGTGCCACCTGGACTAGCGGGTGGAGCACAGATACGCAGTATTTT.

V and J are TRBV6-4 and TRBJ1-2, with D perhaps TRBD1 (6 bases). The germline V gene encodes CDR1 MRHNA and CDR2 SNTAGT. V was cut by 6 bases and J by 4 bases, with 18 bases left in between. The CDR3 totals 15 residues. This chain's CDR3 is CASRQDSDTIYGYTF. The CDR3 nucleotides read TGTGCCAGCAGACAGGACAGCGATACCATCTATGGCTACACCTTC.

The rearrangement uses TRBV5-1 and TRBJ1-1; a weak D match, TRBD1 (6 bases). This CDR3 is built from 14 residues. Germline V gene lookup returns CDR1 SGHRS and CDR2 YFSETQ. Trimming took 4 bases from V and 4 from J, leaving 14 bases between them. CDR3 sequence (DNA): TGCGCCAGCAGCCCGACAGGTACGGCCACTGAAGCTTTCTTT. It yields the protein CASSPTGTATEAFF. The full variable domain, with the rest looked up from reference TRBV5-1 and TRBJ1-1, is KAGVTQTPRYLIKTRGQQVTLSCSPISGHRSVSWYQQTPGQGLQFLFEYFSETQRNKGNFPGRFSGRQFSNSRSEMNVSTLELGDSALYLCASSPTGTATEAFFGQGTRLTVV.

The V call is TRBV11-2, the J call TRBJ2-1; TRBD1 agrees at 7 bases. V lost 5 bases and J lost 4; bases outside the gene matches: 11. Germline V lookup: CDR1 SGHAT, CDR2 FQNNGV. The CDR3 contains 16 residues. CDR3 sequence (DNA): TGTGCCAGCAGCACTAGACGACAGGGTACTTACAATGAGCAGTTCTTC. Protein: CASSTRRQGTYNEQFF. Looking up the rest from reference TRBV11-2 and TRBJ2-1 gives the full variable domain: EAGVAQSPRYKIIEKRQSVAFWCNPISGHATLYWYQQILGQGPKLLIQFQNNGVVDDSQLPKDRFSAERLKGVDSTLKIQPAKLEDSAVYLCASSTRRQGTYNEQFFGPGTRLTVL.

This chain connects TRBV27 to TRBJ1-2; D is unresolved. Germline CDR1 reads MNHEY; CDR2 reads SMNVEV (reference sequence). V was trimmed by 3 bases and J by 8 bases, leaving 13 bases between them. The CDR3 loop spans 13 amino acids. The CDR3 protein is CASSLTGKRGYTF. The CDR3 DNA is TGTGCCAGCAGTTTGACGGGGAAGAGGGGCTACACCTTC.

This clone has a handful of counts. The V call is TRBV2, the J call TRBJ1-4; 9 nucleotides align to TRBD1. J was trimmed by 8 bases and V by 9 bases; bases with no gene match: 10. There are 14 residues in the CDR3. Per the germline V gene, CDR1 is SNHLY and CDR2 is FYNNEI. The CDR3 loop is CASATTGGNEKLFF. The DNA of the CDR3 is TGTGCCAGTGCCACGACAGGGGGTAACGAAAAACTGTTTTTT.

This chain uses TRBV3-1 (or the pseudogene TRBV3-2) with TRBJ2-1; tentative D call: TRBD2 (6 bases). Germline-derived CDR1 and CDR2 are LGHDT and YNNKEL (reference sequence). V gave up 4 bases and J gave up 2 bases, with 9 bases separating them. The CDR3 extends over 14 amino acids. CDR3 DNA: TGTGCCAGCAGCCCCTGGAGGGCCTACAATGAGCAGTTCTTC. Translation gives CASSPWRAYNEQFF.

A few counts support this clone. The CDR3 loop reads CAARVAFNTEAFF. The CDR3 bases are TGTGCCGCCCGGGTGGCTTTCAACACTGAAGCTTTCTTT. The rearrangement uses TRBV27 and TRBJ1-1; no clear D gene. V lost 11 bases and J lost 2, with 15 bases in between. The CDR3 covers 13 residues. Germline V gives CDR1 MNHEY, CDR2 SMNVEV (reference sequence).